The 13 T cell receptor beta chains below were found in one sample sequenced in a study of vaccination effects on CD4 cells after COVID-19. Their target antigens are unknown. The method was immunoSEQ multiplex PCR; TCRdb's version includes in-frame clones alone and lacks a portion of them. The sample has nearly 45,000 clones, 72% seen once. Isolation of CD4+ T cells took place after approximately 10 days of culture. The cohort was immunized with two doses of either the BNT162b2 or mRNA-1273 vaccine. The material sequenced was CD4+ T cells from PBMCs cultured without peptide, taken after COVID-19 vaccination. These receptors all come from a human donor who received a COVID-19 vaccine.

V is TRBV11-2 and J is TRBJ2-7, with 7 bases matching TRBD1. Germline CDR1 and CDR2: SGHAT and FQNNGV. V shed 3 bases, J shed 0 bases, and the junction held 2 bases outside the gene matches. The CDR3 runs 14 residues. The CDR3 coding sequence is TGTGCCAGCAGCTTGGGACAGAGCTCCTACGAGCAGTACTTC. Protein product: CASSLGQSSYEQYF.

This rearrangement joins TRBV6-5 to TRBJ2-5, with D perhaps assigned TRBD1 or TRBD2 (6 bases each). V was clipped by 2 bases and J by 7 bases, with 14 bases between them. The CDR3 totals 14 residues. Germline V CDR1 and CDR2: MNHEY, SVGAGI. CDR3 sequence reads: CASSYLGGKGTQYF. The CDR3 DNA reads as TGTGCCAGCAGTTACCTAGGGGGGAAAGGGACCCAGTACTTC.

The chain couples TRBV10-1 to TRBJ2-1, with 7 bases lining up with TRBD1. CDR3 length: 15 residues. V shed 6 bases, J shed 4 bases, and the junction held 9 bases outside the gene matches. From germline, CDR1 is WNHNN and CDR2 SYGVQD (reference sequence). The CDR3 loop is CASSPGQRFYNEQFF. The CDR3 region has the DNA TGCGCCAGCAGCCCGGGACAGCGATTTTACAATGAGCAGTTCTTC.

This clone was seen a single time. CDR3 nucleotides: TGTGCCAGCAGGGATGGGACAGGGGTTAATGAAAAACTGTTTTTT. This encodes CASRDGTGVNEKLFF. V is TRBV2 and J is TRBJ1-4; 10 nucleotides agree with TRBD1. Losses at the gene ends were 6 bases for V and 4 bases for J; bases not matched to a gene: 5. The CDR3 totals 15 residues. Germline values: CDR1 SNHLY, CDR2 FYNNEI.

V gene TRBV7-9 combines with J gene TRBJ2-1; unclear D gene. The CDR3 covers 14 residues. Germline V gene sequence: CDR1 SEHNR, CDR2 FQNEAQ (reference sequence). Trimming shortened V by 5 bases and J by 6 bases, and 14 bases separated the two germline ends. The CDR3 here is CASSGVALINEQFF. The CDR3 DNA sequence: TGTGCCAGCAGCGGGGTAGCCTTAATCAATGAGCAGTTCTTC.

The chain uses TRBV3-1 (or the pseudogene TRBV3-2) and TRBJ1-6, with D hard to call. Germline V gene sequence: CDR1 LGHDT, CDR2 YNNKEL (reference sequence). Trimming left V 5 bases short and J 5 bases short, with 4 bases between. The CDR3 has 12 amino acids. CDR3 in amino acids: CASSENNSPLHF. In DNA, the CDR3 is TGTGCCAGCAGCGAAAATAATTCACCCCTCCACTTT.

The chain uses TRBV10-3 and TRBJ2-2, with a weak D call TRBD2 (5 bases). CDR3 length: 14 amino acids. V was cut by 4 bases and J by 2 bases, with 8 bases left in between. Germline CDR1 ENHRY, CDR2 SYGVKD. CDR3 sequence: CAISVGGNTGELFF. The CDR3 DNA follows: TGTGCCATCAGTGTCGGAGGAAACACCGGGGAGCTGTTTTTT.

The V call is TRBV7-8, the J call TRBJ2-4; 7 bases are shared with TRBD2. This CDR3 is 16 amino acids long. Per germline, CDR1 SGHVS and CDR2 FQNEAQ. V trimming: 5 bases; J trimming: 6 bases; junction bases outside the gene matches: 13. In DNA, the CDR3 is TGTGCCAGCAGCCCAATGACTAGCATCCGTGGAAACATTCAGTACTTC. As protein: CASSPMTSIRGNIQYF.

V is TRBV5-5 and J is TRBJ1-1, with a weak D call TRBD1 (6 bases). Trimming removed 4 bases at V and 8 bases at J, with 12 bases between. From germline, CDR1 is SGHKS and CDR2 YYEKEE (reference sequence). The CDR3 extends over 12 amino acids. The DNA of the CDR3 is TGTGCCAGCAGCCCAACAGGGAGAGAAGCTTTCTTT. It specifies CASSPTGREAFF.

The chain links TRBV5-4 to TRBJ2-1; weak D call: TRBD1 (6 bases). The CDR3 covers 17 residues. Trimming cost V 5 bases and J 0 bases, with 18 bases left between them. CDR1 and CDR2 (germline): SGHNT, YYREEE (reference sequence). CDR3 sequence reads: CASRPNSRGSSYNEQFF. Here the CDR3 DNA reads TGTGCCAGCAGACCTAATTCTAGGGGGAGCTCCTACAATGAGCAGTTCTTC.

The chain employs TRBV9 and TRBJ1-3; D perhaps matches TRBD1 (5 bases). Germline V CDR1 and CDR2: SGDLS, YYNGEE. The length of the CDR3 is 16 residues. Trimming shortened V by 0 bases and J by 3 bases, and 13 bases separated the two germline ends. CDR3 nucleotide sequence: TGTGCCAGCAGCGTAGGAGGGGCATTGCTTGGAAACACCATATATTTT. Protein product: CASSVGGALLGNTIYF.

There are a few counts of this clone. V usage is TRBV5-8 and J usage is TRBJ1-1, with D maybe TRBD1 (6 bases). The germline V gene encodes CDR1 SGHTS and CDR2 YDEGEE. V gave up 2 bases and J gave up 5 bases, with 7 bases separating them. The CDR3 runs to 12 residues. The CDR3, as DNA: TGTGCCAGCAGCTTAACAGGGACTGAAGCTTTCTTT. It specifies CASSLTGTEAFF.

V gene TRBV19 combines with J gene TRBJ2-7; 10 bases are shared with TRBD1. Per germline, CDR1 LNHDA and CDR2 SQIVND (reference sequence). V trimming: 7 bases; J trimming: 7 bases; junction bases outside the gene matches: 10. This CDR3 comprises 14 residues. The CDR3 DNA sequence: TGTGCCAGTACACCAGGGACAGGGGCGTCTGAGCAGTACTTC. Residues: CASTPGTGASEQYF. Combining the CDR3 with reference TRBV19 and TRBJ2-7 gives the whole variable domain DGGITQSPKYLFRKEGQNVTLSCEQNLNHDAMYWYRQDPGQGLRLIYYSQIVNDFQKGDIAEGYSVSREKKESFPLTVTSAQKNPTAFYLCASTPGTGASEQYFGPGTRLTVT.